This is a list of T cell receptor beta chains from one sample in a study of cytomegalovirus exposure and HLA in healthy donors. TCRdb's table, derived via immunoSEQ multiplex PCR, lists solely in-frame clones and lacks some. In the table there are 200,000 or so clones, 75% to 85% of which are singletons. Material for sequencing was PBMCs. The source of these receptors is a woman aged 18-29 years in good health and CMV-seronegative. Both conserved end residues are part of each CDR3. D genes are given only for firm matches. Only part of the rows carry a size: once, few, many, or a class if the clone is expanded.

j_call,d_call,clone_size,v_call,cdr3_aa,cdr3_nt
TRBJ2-1,NA,NA,TRBV15,CATSRALSGSLGGEQFF,TGTGCCACCAGCAGAGCTCTCTCCGGGTCCCTAGGCGGGGAGCAGTTCTTC
TRBJ2-5,NA,few,TRBV19,CASISGQSSYQETQYF,TGTGCCAGTATATCTGGACAGTCATCTTATCAAGAGACCCAGTACTTC
TRBJ1-4,TRBD1,once,TRBV15,CATSRPGQGREKLFF,TGTGCCACCAGCAGACCGGGACAGGGACGTGAAAAACTGTTTTTT
TRBJ1-2,TRBD1,NA,TRBV4-1,CASSQDGQGGYGYTF,TGCGCCAGCAGCCAAGATGGGCAGGGGGGCTATGGCTACACCTTC
TRBJ2-3,TRBD2,NA,TRBV7-2,CASSFSGGADTQYF,TGTGCCAGCAGCTTCAGCGGGGGGGCAGATACGCAGTATTTT
TRBJ2-7,NA,NA,TRBV21-1,CASSRDRGRYEQYF,TGTGCCAGCAGCAGGGACAGGGGCCGCTACGAGCAGTACTTC
TRBJ2-7,TRBD1,NA,TRBV4-2,CASSQGRDSLSYEQYF,TGTGCCAGCAGCCAAGGACGGGACAGCCTTTCATACGAGCAGTACTTC
TRBJ1-3,NA,few,TRBV29-1,CSVDLGGDGNTIYF,TGCAGCGTTGATCTTGGCGGGGACGGAAACACCATATATTTT
TRBJ1-2,NA,NA,TRBV28,CASRQQVNGYTF,TGTGCCAGCAGACAACAGGTTAATGGCTACACCTTC
TRBJ2-2,TRBD1,NA,TRBV18,CASSRDSSNTGELFF,TGTGCCAGCTCACGGGACAGTTCGAACACCGGGGAGCTGTTTTTT
TRBJ2-3,NA,NA,TRBV7-9,CASSWGIQGDTQYF,TGTGCCAGCAGCTGGGGGATTCAGGGGGATACGCAGTATTTT
TRBJ2-7,NA,NA,TRBV18,CASSPERIAYEQYF,TGTGCCAGCTCACCCGAGCGGATTGCCTACGAGCAGTACTTC
TRBJ1-2,TRBD1,NA,TRBV7-9,CASSTHRDRVDGYTF,TGTGCCAGCAGCACACACCGGGACAGGGTCGATGGCTACACCTTC
TRBJ2-1,TRBD2,NA,TRBV7-2,CASSSPGLAGSMGQFF,TGCGCCAGCAGCTCGCCGGGACTAGCGGGTTCCATGGGGCAGTTCTTC
TRBJ2-1,TRBD2,NA,TRBV11-2,CASSLLAGVPNEQFF,TGTGCCAGCAGCTTACTAGCGGGGGTACCCAATGAGCAGTTCTTC
TRBJ1-6,TRBD1,few,TRBV6-6,CASRPGGQGYSPLHF,TGTGCCAGCAGACCCGGGGGACAGGGGTATTCACCCCTCCACTTT
TRBJ1-5,NA,NA,TRBV18,CASRGEGATGQPQHF,TGTGCCAGCCGCGGAGAAGGGGCGACGGGTCAGCCCCAGCATTTT
TRBJ2-1,TRBD2,NA,TRBV30,CAWSVRLAGRSSYNEQFF,TGTGCCTGGAGTGTACGACTAGCGGGCCGGAGCTCCTACAATGAGCAGTTCTTC
TRBJ2-7,TRBD2,NA,TRBV2,CASRYTSGPAHEQYF,TGTGCCAGCCGGTATACTAGCGGGCCGGCCCACGAGCAGTACTTC
TRBJ2-7,NA,NA,TRBV7-9,CASSSRQLLQYF,TGTGCCAGCAGCTCCAGACAGCTCCTCCAGTACTTC
TRBJ2-2,NA,NA,TRBV6-5,CASSWLLDYTGELFF,TGTGCCAGCAGTTGGCTACTAGATTACACCGGGGAGCTGTTTTTT
TRBJ2-6,TRBD2,NA,TRBV29-1,CSVGGTASSGANVLTF,TGCAGCGTGGGGGGGACTGCCAGCTCTGGGGCCAACGTCCTGACTTTC
TRBJ2-3,TRBD1,NA,TRBV28,CASSSNRGLGTDTQYF,TGTGCCAGCAGTTCTAACAGGGGGCTGGGCACAGATACGCAGTATTTT
TRBJ1-3,NA,NA,TRBV7-8,CASSTFEAVGSGNTIYF,TGTGCCAGCAGCACCTTTGAGGCAGTCGGCTCTGGAAACACCATATATTTT
TRBJ2-5,TRBD2,NA,TRBV4-2,CASSRMGLAEKETQYF,TGTGCCAGCAGCCGTATGGGACTAGCGGAAAAAGAGACCCAGTACTTC
TRBJ2-7,NA,NA,TRBV9,CASSPGGSSYEQYF,TGTGCCAGCAGCCCAGGCGGGTCTTCCTACGAGCAGTACTTC
TRBJ2-7,NA,NA,TRBV28,CASTAPTSSLYEQYF,TGTGCCAGCACGGCACCAACTAGTTCACTCTACGAGCAGTACTTC
TRBJ2-2,TRBD2,NA,TRBV28,CDPPKFRGTSVPGELFF,TGTGACCCGCCGAAGTTTCGCGGGACTAGTGTCCCCGGGGAGCTGTTTTTT